What follows are 24 T cell receptor beta chains derived from one specimen sequenced in a study of CD8 T cells in Susac syndrome. RNA was extracted with the RNeasy kit, and a quantity of roughly 0.5 to 1 ug was reverse transcribed using random hexamers. TCRdb itself ran the immunoSEQ multiplex PCR reads through MiXCR, one entry per CDR3 protein. The sample has 150,000 to 180,000 distinct CDR3 sequences; 85% to 95% are singletons. Sequencing input: CD8+ T cells from PBMCs. The receptors were sampled from a human donor with multiple sclerosis.

The chain links TRBV12-3 or TRBV12-4 to TRBJ2-7; D is perhaps TRBD2 (6 bases). The ends were cut back, 6 bases at V and 7 bases at J, with 19 bases in the middle. There are 14 residues in the CDR3. The CDR3, as DNA: TGTGCCAGCAGGCGGCGGGGAGGACTATGGGAGCAGTACTTC. It is translated as CASRRRGGLWEQYF.

The CDR3 coding sequence is TGTGCCAGCAGCACCAACGGACAGGCGTTTGGCTACACCTTC. This sequence encodes CASSTNGQAFGYTF. The chain uses TRBV7-9 and TRBJ1-2; 7 bases align to TRBD1. Germline values: CDR1 SEHNR, CDR2 FQNEAQ (reference sequence). CDR3 length: 14 residues. After removal of 5 bases from V and 7 bases from J, the junction contained 10 bases not matched to a gene.

V usage is TRBV18 and J usage is TRBJ1-1; D may be TRBD1 (6 bases). The germline gives CDR1 KGHSH, CDR2 LQKENI. The ends were cut back, 3 bases at V and 0 bases at J, with 17 bases in the middle. This CDR3 region has 17 residues. CDR3 region: CASSPLSRTDMNTEAFF. DNA for the CDR3: TGTGCCAGCTCACCTCTCTCTCGGACAGATATGAACACTGAAGCTTTCTTT.

V and J are TRBV11-2 and TRBJ2-1, with TRBD2 matching 7 bases. The germline CDR1 and CDR2 sequences are SGHAT and FQNNGV. The ends lost 3 bases at V and 2 bases at J; junction bases unmatched: 4. The CDR3 consists of 15 residues. This CDR3 is CASSLSSGPYNEQFF. The CDR3 DNA follows: TGTGCCAGCAGCTTGTCTAGCGGACCCTACAATGAGCAGTTCTTC.

The chain employs TRBV5-4 and TRBJ2-2, with TRBD1 matching 9 bases. Germline CDR1 reads SGHNT; CDR2 reads YYREEE (reference sequence). This CDR3 comprises 15 residues. Trimming removed 1 base from V and 5 bases from J; junction bases left unmatched: 3. The CDR3 is CASSLSDRGTGELFF. The CDR3 nucleotides are TGTGCCAGCAGCTTGTCGGACAGGGGAACCGGGGAGCTGTTTTTT.

The V call is TRBV30, the J call TRBJ1-2; D uncertain. The ends were cut back, 6 bases at V and 1 base at J, with 9 bases in the middle. CDR1 is GTSNPN and CDR2 is SVGIG in the germline V gene (reference sequence). This CDR3 comprises 12 residues. The CDR3 DNA follows: TGTGCCTGCCTTGAAGATAACTATGGCTACACCTTC. It translates to CACLEDNYGYTF.

V and J are TRBV27 and TRBJ1-6, with 7 nucleotides matching TRBD1. The CDR3 runs to 16 residues. The V and J ends lost 6 bases and 8 bases, in that order; junction bases with no gene match: 13. Germline CDR1 reads MNHEY; CDR2 reads SMNVEV (reference sequence). In nucleotides, the CDR3 is TGTGCCAGCAGCCTCCTTAACCGGGACAGTTATTCACCCCTCCACTTT. It encodes CASSLLNRDSYSPLHF.

The chain carries TRBV20-1 and TRBJ1-6; perhaps TRBD1 as D (5 bases). CDR1 is DFQATT, CDR2 SNEGSKA, per germline (reference sequence). With 0 bases removed from V and 9 bases from J, the gap between germline ends came to 21 bases. The CDR3 loop spans 17 amino acids. As DNA, the CDR3 is TGCAGTGCTAGAGATCGGGTCGGAGGAGGGGCCGCTTCACCCCTCCACTTT. Its translation is CSARDRVGGGAASPLHF.

The J gene is TRBJ2-7, the V gene TRBV4-2; perhaps TRBD1 as D (6 bases). CDR3 length: 15 residues. Germline CDR1 LGHNA, CDR2 YNFKEQ. V was pared by 1 base and J by 3 bases, with 13 bases between. For the CDR3, the DNA is TGTGCCAGCAGCCAAGGAAAACAGGGTGTCTACGAGCAGTACTTC. Translation gives CASSQGKQGVYEQYF.

V and J are TRBV12-3 or TRBV12-4 and TRBJ2-1; 7 positions agree with TRBD1. V lost 1 base, J lost 7 bases, and 7 bases stayed unmatched. The length of the CDR3 is 15 residues. CDR3 in DNA: TGTGCCAGCAGTTTAGAAGGGGGCCTCTTTAATGAGCAGTTCTTC. The encoded protein is CASSLEGGLFNEQFF.

This clonotype was seen more than once but under ten times. The chain recombines TRBV27 with TRBJ2-7, with D maybe TRBD1 (7 bases). The CDR3 loop spans 14 amino acids. Trimming left V 3 bases short and J 3 bases short, with 12 bases between. CDR1 is MNHEY and CDR2 is SMNVEV in the germline V gene (reference sequence). The CDR3, as DNA: TGTGCCAGCAGTTTGCAGGGGGGAAACTACGAGCAGTACTTC. It translates to CASSLQGGNYEQYF.

V is TRBV7-9 and J is TRBJ2-5, with D possibly being TRBD2 (5 bases). V dropped 5 bases and J dropped 2 bases, with 18 bases sitting between them. The CDR3 loop spans 16 amino acids. Germline V gene lookup returns CDR1 SEHNR and CDR2 FQNEAQ (reference sequence). The CDR3 nucleotides read TGTGCCAGCAGCCAATTCAATGCGGGCAGACAAGAGACCCAGTACTTC. It specifies CASSQFNAGRQETQYF.

The chain is built from TRBV7-2 and TRBJ2-5; 7 bases are a match to TRBD1. V was pared by 4 bases and J by 5 bases, with 1 base of the junction left unmatched. This CDR3 has 12 amino acids. Germline V gene sequence: CDR1 SGHTA, CDR2 FQGNSA. CDR3 amino acids: CASSCRGETQYF. DNA of the CDR3: TGTGCCAGCAGCTGCAGGGGGGAGACCCAGTACTTC.

V is TRBV5-4 and J is TRBJ2-5; 8 nucleotides agree with TRBD1. Trimming removed 4 bases from V and 5 bases from J; junction bases left unmatched: 7. Germline CDR1 and CDR2: SGHNT and YYREEE (reference sequence). This CDR3 has 14 amino acids. The CDR3 sequence is CASSPADRVETQYF. CDR3 DNA sequence: TGTGCCAGCAGCCCGGCGGACAGGGTTGAGACCCAGTACTTC.

The V and J genes are TRBV20-1 and TRBJ2-7; D possibly matches TRBD1 or TRBD2 (5 bases each). V shed 1 base and J shed 6 bases, with 16 bases lying between them. The CDR3 totals 14 residues. CDR1 is DFQATT, CDR2 SNEGSKA, per germline (reference sequence). The DNA for the CDR3 is TGCAGTGCTAGAGCGCCGGGACCTCTTGGCGAGCAGTACTTC. Its translation is CSARAPGPLGEQYF.

The chain is built from TRBV19 and TRBJ2-7, with D perhaps given as TRBD1 or TRBD2 (5 bases each). The CDR3 runs to 14 residues. The germline V gene encodes CDR1 LNHDA and CDR2 SQIVND (reference sequence). V was shortened by 3 bases and J by 0 bases, with 9 bases between the two germline ends. CDR3 sequence: CASSMGRSSYEQYF. For the CDR3, the DNA is TGTGCCAGTAGTATGGGACGGAGCTCCTACGAGCAGTACTTC.

This clonotype was found a few times. This chain connects TRBV29-1 to TRBJ1-1; 7 positions match TRBD1. The V gene's germline CDR1 is SQVTM and CDR2 ANQGSEA. The CDR3 sequence is 13 residues long. With 4 bases clipped from V and 5 bases from J, the junction kept 7 bases outside the gene matches. The CDR3 sequence is CSVGGQGVTEAFF. CDR3 nucleotide sequence: TGCAGCGTTGGTGGGCAGGGGGTGACTGAAGCTTTCTTT.

This rearrangement joins TRBV29-1 to TRBJ1-2; TRBD1 matches at 8 bases. Germline V lookup: CDR1 SQVTM, CDR2 ANQGSEA. The junction had 4 bases not matched to a gene; V was cut back by 0 bases and J by 4 bases. This CDR3 spans 14 amino acids. The CDR3 DNA sequence: TGCAGCGTTGAAGAGGTGGGGACAGGCTATGGCTACACCTTC. Amino acid sequence: CSVEEVGTGYGYTF. The variable domain in full, completed from reference TRBV29-1 and TRBJ1-2, reads SAVISQKPSRDICQRGTSLTIQCQVDSQVTMMFWYRQQPGQSLTLIATANQGSEATYESGFVIDKFPISRPNLTFSTLTVSNMSPEDSSIYLCSVEEVGTGYGYTFGSGTRLTVV.

The chain couples TRBV9 to TRBJ2-7; weak D call: TRBD1 (7 bases). Looked up from germline, CDR1 is SGDLS and CDR2 is YYNGEE. The ends were cut back, 3 bases at V and 7 bases at J, with 23 bases in the middle. The CDR3 length is 16 residues. For the CDR3, the DNA is TGTGCCAGCAGCGCCGGGGGCGGACAGGCCATTAGGGAGCAGTACTTC. Protein product: CASSAGGGQAIREQYF.

The chain recombines TRBV7-9 with TRBJ1-5; unclear D gene. This CDR3 is built from 13 residues. The V end was cut by 1 base, the J end by 7 bases, with 8 bases between. Germline V gives CDR1 SEHNR, CDR2 FQNEAQ (reference sequence). CDR3 coding DNA: TGTGCCAGCAGCTTAGGGCACGACCAGCCCCAGCATTTT. It is translated as CASSLGHDQPQHF.

The CDR3 nucleotides read TGCGCCAGCAGTGAGTCAATGGCAGATGTACAAGAGACCCAGTACTTC. It codes for CASSESMADVQETQYF. The gene calls are TRBV10-2 and TRBJ2-5; D not resolved. From germline, CDR1 is WSHSY and CDR2 SAAADI. Trimming removed 0 bases at V and 2 bases at J, with 13 bases between. The CDR3 is made up of 16 amino acids.

The CDR3 DNA is TGTGCCAGCAGCCTCCCCCGGCAAACCAGCGGACCCCTCCACTTT. Protein: CASSLPRQTSGPLHF. The J gene is TRBJ1-6, the V gene TRBV11-2; D is unclear. Germline lookup yields CDR1 SGHAT and CDR2 FQNNGV. Trimming left V 5 bases short and J 12 bases short, with 20 bases between. The CDR3 runs to 15 residues.

This rearrangement joins TRBV18 to TRBJ2-1; TRBD1 might be the D (5 bases). The germline gives CDR1 KGHSH, CDR2 LQKENI. CDR3 length: 19 residues. Deletions cut 1 base from V and 8 bases from J, with 27 bases between. The CDR3 here is CASSPHPRTLGPITDEQFF. The CDR3 DNA follows: TGTGCCAGCTCACCACACCCACGAACGTTGGGGCCGATCACCGATGAGCAGTTCTTC. Full variable domain (rest looked up from reference TRBV18 and TRBJ2-1): NAGVMQNPRHLVRRRGQEARLRCSPMKGHSHVYWYRQLPEEGLKFMVYLQKENIIDESGMPKERFSAEFPKEGPSILRIQQVVRGDSAAYFCASSPHPRTLGPITDEQFFGPGTRLTVL.

The rearrangement links TRBV27 to TRBJ2-7, with D possibly TRBD1 on 6 matching bases. This CDR3 comprises 12 residues. The ends were cut back, 8 bases at V and 7 bases at J, with 15 bases in the middle. CDR1 MNHEY and CDR2 SMNVEV come from the germline V gene (reference sequence). This chain's CDR3 is CASATGPGEQYF. CDR3 bases: TGTGCCAGCGCGACAGGTCCCGGTGAGCAGTACTTC.